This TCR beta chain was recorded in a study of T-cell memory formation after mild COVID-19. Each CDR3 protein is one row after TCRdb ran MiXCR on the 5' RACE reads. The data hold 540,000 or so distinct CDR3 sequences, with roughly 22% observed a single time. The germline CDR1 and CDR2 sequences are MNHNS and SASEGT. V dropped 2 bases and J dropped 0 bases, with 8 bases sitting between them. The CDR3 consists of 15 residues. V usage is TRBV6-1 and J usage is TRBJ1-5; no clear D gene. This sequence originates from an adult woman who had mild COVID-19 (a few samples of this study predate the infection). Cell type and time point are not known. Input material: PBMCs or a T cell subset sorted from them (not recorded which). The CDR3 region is CASSEYAISNQPQHF. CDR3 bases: TGTGCCAGCAGTGAATACGCTATTAGCAATCAGCCCCAGCATTTT.